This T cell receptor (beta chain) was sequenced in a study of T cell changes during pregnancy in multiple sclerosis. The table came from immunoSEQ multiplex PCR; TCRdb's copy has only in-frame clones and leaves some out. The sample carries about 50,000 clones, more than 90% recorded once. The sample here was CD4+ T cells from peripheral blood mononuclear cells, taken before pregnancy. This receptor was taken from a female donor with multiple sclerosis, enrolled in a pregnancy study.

Here the CDR3 reads CASSLFDRGGEQYF. The CDR3 DNA reads as TGTGCCAGCAGTTTATTCGACAGGGGGGGGGAGCAGTACTTC. The genes are TRBV28 and TRBJ2-7, with TRBD1 matching 9 bases. Germline values: CDR1 MDHEN, CDR2 SYDVKM. The J segment lost 7 bases and the V segment lost 1 base, leaving 5 bases of the junction unmatched. CDR3 length: 14 residues.